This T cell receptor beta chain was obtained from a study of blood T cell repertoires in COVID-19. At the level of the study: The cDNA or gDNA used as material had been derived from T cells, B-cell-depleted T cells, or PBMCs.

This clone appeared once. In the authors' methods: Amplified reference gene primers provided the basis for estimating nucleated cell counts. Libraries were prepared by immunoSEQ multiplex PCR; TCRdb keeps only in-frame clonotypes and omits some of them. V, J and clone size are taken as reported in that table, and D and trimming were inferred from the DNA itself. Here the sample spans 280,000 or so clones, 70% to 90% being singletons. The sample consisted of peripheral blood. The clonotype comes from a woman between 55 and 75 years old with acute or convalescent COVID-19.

The CDR3 here is CAISDGTAGDQPQHF. The CDR3 region has the DNA TGTGCCATCAGCGACGGGACAGCCGGGGATCAGCCCCAGCATTTT. The chain couples TRBV10-3 to TRBJ1-5, with 7 bases fitting TRBD1. Germline V gene lookup returns CDR1 ENHRY and CDR2 SYGVKD. J lost 5 bases, V lost 6 bases, and 10 bases had no gene match. The CDR3 contains 15 residues.